A selection of T cell receptor beta chains follows, all from one sample in a study of graft-versus-host responses after intestinal transplantation. The method was immunoSEQ multiplex PCR; TCRdb's version includes in-frame clones alone and lacks a portion of them. The sample records about 96,000 clones, roughly 90% being singletons. Which antigens these TCRs recognize remains unknown. Source: unstimulated CD4+ T cells sorted from spleen or lymph node cells, taken before intestinal transplant. The receptor source for this set is a human donor who received an intestinal transplant. Each CDR3 is given with its conserved first and last residue. The order of the fields is V gene, D gene, J gene, clone size, CDR3 DNA, CDR3 protein. A D gene is named only where the DNA matches it firmly. Clone size, where shown, is once, few, many, or a class for clones that have expanded.

TRBV18,TRBD1,TRBJ2-2,-,TGTGCCAGCTCGCGTGGACAGGTGAAGGACACCGGGGAGCTGTTTTTT,CASSRGQVKDTGELFF
TRBV6-6,-,TRBJ2-2,once,TGTGCCAGCAGTTACTACCTATCGAACACCGGGGAGCTGTTTTTT,CASSYYLSNTGELFF
TRBV27,-,TRBJ1-1,-,TGTGCCAGCAGAAGCAGAGGGGGGGTCGGGAACACTGAAGCTTTCTTT,CASRSRGGVGNTEAFF
TRBV5-4,TRBD1,TRBJ1-2,-,TGTGCCAGCAGCCCGGAGGGGGACAGGGGAAATAGGGACTATGGCTACACCTTC,CASSPEGDRGNRDYGYTF
TRBV4-3,TRBD1,TRBJ1-5,-,TGCGCCAGCAGCCAAGGGCGACAGGGGGCCCAGCATTTT,CASSQGRQGAQHF
TRBV7-7,-,TRBJ1-3,-,TGTGCCAGCGGTGACTTCTCTGGAAACACCATATATTTT,CASGDFSGNTIYF
TRBV9,TRBD2,TRBJ2-3,-,TGTGCCAGCAGCGTAGAGCGGGGGGGCCGTGCAGATACGCAGTATTTT,CASSVERGGRADTQYF
TRBV5-4,TRBD1,TRBJ1-2,-,TGTGCCAGCAGCCAGACGACAGGGGACTATGGCTACACCTTC,CASSQTTGDYGYTF
TRBV6-6,-,TRBJ1-5,-,TGTGCCAGCAACTTCGACAGAAGCAATCAGCCCCAGCATTTT,CASNFDRSNQPQHF
TRBV28,-,TRBJ1-1,-,TGTGCCAGCAGTTTAATTAGGGGTTGGACTGAAGCTTTCTTT,CASSLIRGWTEAFF
TRBV10-2,TRBD2,TRBJ2-5,-,TGCGCCAGCAGTGATGGCGGGAGGGTCCAAGAGACCCAGTACTTC,CASSDGGRVQETQYF
TRBV7-6,-,TRBJ1-6,once,TGTGCCAGCAGCTTAGCTGGGGACAATAATTCACCCCTCCACTTT,CASSLAGDNNSPLHF
TRBV10-2,TRBD1,TRBJ1-5,once,TGCGCCAGCAGGGGACAGGGGTCGGATCAGCCCCAGCATTTT,CASRGQGSDQPQHF
TRBV10-3,TRBD1,TRBJ1-2,-,TGTGCCATCAGTGAGTCGACAGGGAGCGGCTACACCTTC,CAISESTGSGYTF
TRBV30,-,TRBJ2-2,-,TGTGCCTGGAGTCTAAGGGGGTCCACCGGGGAGCTGTTTTTT,CAWSLRGSTGELFF
TRBV6-1,TRBD2,TRBJ2-3,-,TGTGCCAGCAGTGCCGGACTAGCGGGGGGTACGGATACGCAGTATTTT,CASSAGLAGGTDTQYF
TRBV5-4,TRBD1,TRBJ2-1,-,TGTGCCAGCAGCTCGAGACAGGGGGACCACAATGAGCAGTTCTTC,CASSSRQGDHNEQFF
TRBV4-2,TRBD1,TRBJ1-1,-,TGTGCCAGCAGCCAAGGCCGGGACAGGGGGAACACTGAAGCTTTCTTT,CASSQGRDRGNTEAFF
TRBV9,-,TRBJ1-1,-,TGTGCCAGCAGGCGAACACAGGCGATGAACACTGAAGCTTTCTTT,CASRRTQAMNTEAFF
TRBV4-1,TRBD2,TRBJ2-2,once,TGCGCCAGCAGCCAGGGGGTCCGGGGAGCTAGCGGGAGAACCGGGGAGCTGTTTTTT,CASSQGVRGASGRTGELFF
TRBV27,TRBD1,TRBJ1-6,once,TGTGCCAGCAGGACAGGGACCCCCTATAATTCACCCCTCCACTTT,CASRTGTPYNSPLHF
TRBV6-5,-,TRBJ2-7,once,TGTGCCAGCAGTTACGATCAGGCCCGGCGCGAGCAGTACTTC,CASSYDQARREQYF
TRBV6-6,TRBD1,TRBJ2-3,-,TGTGCCAGCAAAGACAGGGGAGATACGCAGTATTTT,CASKDRGDTQYF
TRBV4-1,-,TRBJ2-7,-,TGCGCCAGCAGCCGGACCGGAGCGGAAACCTACGAGCAGTACTTC,CASSRTGAETYEQYF
TRBV9,TRBD2,TRBJ2-1,once,TGTGCCAGCAGCTTGAGCGGGGGGGCGTTTTACAATGAGCAGTTCTTC,CASSLSGGAFYNEQFF
TRBV11-3,TRBD1,TRBJ2-1,few,TGTGCCAGCAGCGATATCTTGGGGACAGGGGGCGGGAATGAGCAGTTCTTC,CASSDILGTGGGNEQFF
TRBV14,-,TRBJ2-7,-,TGTGCCAGCAGCCAAGATCAGGCCAGATCCTACGAGCAGTACTTC,CASSQDQARSYEQYF
TRBV5-6,-,TRBJ1-2,-,TGTGCCAGCAGCAGCGGGGGACTGATTACTAACTATGGCTACACCTTC,CASSSGGLITNYGYTF
TRBV7-2,TRBD2,TRBJ2-5,-,TGTGCCAGCAGCCACTATAGCGGGGGAGGTCAAGAGACCCAGTACTTC,CASSHYSGGGQETQYF
TRBV6-1,-,TRBJ1-2,-,TGTGCCAGCACCCAGGTCTTCAGGGATGGCTACACCTTC,CASTQVFRDGYTF
TRBV4-3,-,TRBJ2-7,-,TGCGCCAGCAGCCAAGACTTCAGGGGTTACTCCTACGAGCAGTACTTC,CASSQDFRGYSYEQYF
TRBV5-1,TRBD1,TRBJ2-7,-,TGCGCCAGCAGCTTGACAGGGGGCGAGCAGTACTTC,CASSLTGGEQYF
TRBV7-2,-,TRBJ1-2,-,TGTGCCAGCAGCCCTTTTTTCCGGGGAGGTGAGGGCTACACCTTC,CASSPFFRGGEGYTF
TRBV5-1,TRBD2,TRBJ2-5,-,TGCGCCAGCGGGACTAGCGGGAGACAAGAGACCCAGTACTTC,CASGTSGRQETQYF
TRBV11-3,-,TRBJ2-1,-,TGTGCCAGCAGCTTAGAGGGGGGGGCCTGGAATGAGCAGTTCTTC,CASSLEGGAWNEQFF
TRBV7-2,TRBD1,TRBJ2-2,-,TGTGCCAGCAGCTTAGACAGGGGTGTAATCGGGGAGCTGTTTTTT,CASSLDRGVIGELFF
TRBV6-5,TRBD2,TRBJ2-1,-,TGTGCCAGCAGTTACGGGCTAGCGGGATTCAATGAGCAGTTCTTC,CASSYGLAGFNEQFF
TRBV5-1,TRBD1,TRBJ2-3,-,TGCGCCAGCAGCGTGGGACAGGGAGTAGATACGCAGTATTTT,CASSVGQGVDTQYF
TRBV10-1,-,TRBJ2-7,-,TGCGCCAGCAGTAGGGGCAGGGGCGAGTACGAGCAGTACTTC,CASSRGRGEYEQYF
TRBV9,TRBD2,TRBJ2-1,-,TGTGCCAGCAGCACCACTGCCGTGGGGGGGAATGAGCAGTTCTTC,CASSTTAVGGNEQFF
TRBV6-1,-,TRBJ1-5,-,TGTGCCAGCAGAGTAAACAGGATACCCAATCAGCCCCAGCATTTT,CASRVNRIPNQPQHF
TRBV2,TRBD2,TRBJ2-5,-,TGTGCCAGCAGGGTGGGACTAGCGGGAGGAGAGACCCAGTACTTC,CASRVGLAGGETQYF
TRBV6-5,TRBD2,TRBJ2-1,-,TGTGCCAGCAGTTCGACGACTAGCGGGGGGCTATCAGAGCAGTTCTTC,CASSSTTSGGLSEQFF
TRBV30,-,TRBJ2-7,-,TGTGCCTGGAGTCGAGGCGGGTACGAGCAGTACTTC,CAWSRGGYEQYF
TRBV6-5,TRBD1,TRBJ2-5,-,TGTGCCAGCAAAAACTTGGACAGGGAGCGAGAGACCCAGTACTTC,CASKNLDRERETQYF
TRBV30,-,TRBJ1-1,-,TGTGCCTGGAGTGTACTGAGTCAGGGAACAGCTTTCTTT,CAWSVLSQGTAFF
TRBV4-1,-,TRBJ2-7,once,TGCGCCAGCAGCCAAGTTTCGAGCGGTTCCTACGAGCAGTACTTC,CASSQVSSGSYEQYF
TRBV23-1,-,TRBJ1-1,-,TGCGCCAGCAGTCCCCCGACAGGCAGGGGAAGTGAAGCTTTCTTT,CASSPPTGRGSEAFF
TRBV5-1,TRBD2,TRBJ2-3,-,TGCGCCAGCAGCCCAGGGACTAGCGGACACACAGATACGCAGTATTTT,CASSPGTSGHTDTQYF
TRBV4-1,-,TRBJ1-6,-,TGCGCCAGCAGCCAAGCCGACGGGTTCTCCTATAATTCACCCCTCCACTTT,CASSQADGFSYNSPLHF
TRBV4-3,TRBD2,TRBJ2-7,-,TGCGCCAGCAGCCAAGAGTTCGCGGGAGCTACCTACGAGCAGTACTTC,CASSQEFAGATYEQYF
TRBV5-1,-,TRBJ1-6,-,TGCGCCAGCAGCTTGGTCGCAGGGCTTAATTCACCCCTCCACTTT,CASSLVAGLNSPLHF